This TCR beta chain appears in the sequencing data of a study of regulatory T cells. Sorting split CD4+ cells into CD25-high CD127-low Tregs and CD25-low CD127-high conventional T cells. Study findings and constraints: In patients, unique TRB V-J pairs were restricted and V/J usage skewed, especially in Tregs. Compared with autologous conventional CD4+ cells and control regulatory cells, CD3G-deficient regulatory T cells showed reduced diversity.

Amplification used 52 TRBV primers and 13 TRBJ primers. Sequencing was performed with immunoSEQ multiplex PCR; in TCRdb, only in-frame clones are kept and a portion is missing. This sample has about 6,100 clones, with around 89% found just once. CDR3 length: 13 amino acids. With regard to this clone: Its antigen is as yet unknown.

The clonotype comes from a person between 18 and 35 years old with CD3G deficiency. Sequencing input: CD4+ Tregs sorted from blood. V is TRBV7-5 and J is TRBJ1-5; TRBD1 was called by the table and not checked on the DNA. TRBV7-5 is an annotated pseudogene. CDR3 sequence (DNA): TGTGCCAGAGGCCGGACAGGGAGGCAGCCCCAGCATTTT. Protein product: CARGRTGRQPQHF.